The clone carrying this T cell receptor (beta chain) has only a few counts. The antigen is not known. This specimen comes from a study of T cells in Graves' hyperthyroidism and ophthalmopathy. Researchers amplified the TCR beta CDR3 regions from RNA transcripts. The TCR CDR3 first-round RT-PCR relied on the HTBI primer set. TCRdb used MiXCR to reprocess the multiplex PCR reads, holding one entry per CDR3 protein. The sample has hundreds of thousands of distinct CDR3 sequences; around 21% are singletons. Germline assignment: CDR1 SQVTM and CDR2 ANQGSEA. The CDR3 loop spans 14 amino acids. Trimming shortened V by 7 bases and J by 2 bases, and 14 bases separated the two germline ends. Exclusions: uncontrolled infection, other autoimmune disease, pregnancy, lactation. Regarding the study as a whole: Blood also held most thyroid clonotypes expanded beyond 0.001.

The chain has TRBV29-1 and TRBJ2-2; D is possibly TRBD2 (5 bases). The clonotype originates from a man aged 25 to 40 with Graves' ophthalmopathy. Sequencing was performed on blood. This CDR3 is CSARAESNTGELFF. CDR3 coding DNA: TGCAGCGCTCGAGCGGAGTCTAACACCGGGGAGCTGTTTTTT.